This T cell receptor (beta chain) was captured by sequencing in a study of cytomegalovirus exposure and HLA in healthy donors. Broader study findings: For TCR beta chains, V- and J-gene trimming was later linked to a missense DCLRE1C variant.

About this clone itself: Its antigen is unidentified.

PCR amplification relied on 60 Vbeta primers (plus 13 Jbeta primers). Here immunoSEQ multiplex PCR was the method, and the copy in TCRdb shows in-frame clones only, minus some. In the table there are under 150,000 clones, about two thirds of which are singletons. Trimming shortened V by 1 base and J by 2 bases, and 12 bases separated the two germline ends. CDR1 is LNHNV and CDR2 is YYDKDF in the germline V gene (reference sequence). This CDR3 spans 16 amino acids. What was sequenced was PBMCs. V usage is TRBV15 and J usage is TRBJ2-1; D is possibly TRBD2 (5 bases). This TCR was recovered from a human donor in good health. CDR3 protein: CATSRVSSRPYNEQFF. The DNA of the CDR3 is TGTGCCACCAGCAGAGTTTCTAGCCGTCCCTACAATGAGCAGTTCTTC.